This T cell receptor beta chain was obtained from a study of neoadjuvant anti-PD-1 for oral cavity cancer. Documented time point: after neoadjuvant nivolumab, at surgical resection. Stage II-IVA oral cavity squamous cell carcinoma was new and untreated by systemic or radiation therapy. Repertoires were generated with immunoSEQ multiplex PCR, while TCRdb's copy carries only in-frame clones and drops some. The data hold roughly 15,000 clones, with under 80% observed a single time. This CDR3 region has 12 residues. V dropped 6 bases and J dropped 6 bases, with 11 bases sitting between them. Germline values: CDR1 MNHNY, CDR2 SVGAGI (reference sequence).

This specimen was PBMCs, taken after nivolumab (anti-PD-1) treatment. This TCR came from a person aged 35-79 years with oral cavity squamous cell carcinoma. The chain joins TRBV6-6 to TRBJ1-1, with D perhaps TRBD1 (5 bases). The CDR3 reads CASRRMGAEAFF. CDR3 nucleotide sequence: TGTGCCAGCAGGAGGATGGGGGCTGAAGCTTTCTTT.